The entry below describes one T cell receptor (beta chain). No antigen is known for it. Every donor contributed at least one pre-ART and at least two post-ART PBMC samples. This sample is part of a study of long-term antiretroviral therapy in people with HIV. The CDR3 consists of 14 residues. The germline CDR1 and CDR2 sequences are SGHKS and YYEKEE (reference sequence). The V and J ends lost 4 bases and 4 bases, in that order; junction bases with no gene match: 5. The study, taken as a whole, reports: Pre-ART-expanded clones dominated the repertoire at all time points. The study lacked data on ART adherence, viral resistance or therapy changes.

Version v3.0 of the immunoSEQ assay was performed at survey level. Generated by immunoSEQ multiplex PCR, the TCRdb table keeps only in-frame clones and is missing some. The sample includes under 30,000 clones, nearly 95% seen only once; the top ten take 7% to 9%. V and J are TRBV5-5 and TRBJ2-5; 9 bases line up with TRBD2. The sequence was obtained from a man younger than 45 with HIV. Sequencing used unsorted PBMCs, obtained more than 6 years after starting antiretroviral therapy. The CDR3 coding sequence is TGTGCCAGCAGCCGCGGGGGGGTCAGAGAGACCCAGTACTTC. It codes for CASSRGGVRETQYF.